This TCR beta chain emerged from a study of blood T cells in healthy people across ages. The study's findings and limits: A roughly linear age-dependent decrease characterized TCR beta diversity per million T cells.

The second PCR ran roughly 7 to 11 cycles with a sample-barcoded 5' primer and J-beta primers. A tag from a template-switch adaptor with 12 random nucleotides marked each cDNA molecule. TCRdb reprocessed the 5' RACE reads via MiXCR and lists one record per CDR3 protein. In the table there are some 760,000 distinct CDR3 sequences, around 25% of which are singletons. Germline CDR1 SGHDN, CDR2 FVKESK. The CDR3 consists of 14 residues. Trimming took 5 bases from V and 2 from J, leaving 13 bases between them. Concerning this clonotype: Its antigen is still unknown.

The data also belong to a second study, concerning T cells of mothers and their children. That source notes: The study recruited a few healthy Caucasian mothers and their six children as donors. The study obtained over 8 million TCR beta CDR3 reads per mother and around 2.7 million per child.

The J gene is TRBJ2-7, the V gene TRBV14; D is undetermined. This TCR was sampled from a boy younger than 18 in good health. Sequencing used blood. CDR3 coding DNA: TGTGCCAGCAGCTTCCGGGTCAGAGCCTACGAGCAGTACTTC. Protein product: CASSFRVRAYEQYF. Combining the CDR3 with reference TRBV14 and TRBJ2-7 gives the whole variable domain EAGVTQFPSHSVIEKGQTVTLRCDPISGHDNLYWYRRVMGKEIKFLLHFVKESKQDESGMPNNRFLAERTGGTYSTLKVQPAELEDSGVYFCASSFRVRAYEQYFGPGTRLTVT.